This T cell receptor (beta chain) was captured by sequencing in a study of beta chain features in type 1 diabetes. Study-level points and caveats: The study found moderately but significantly shorter TCRB CDR3s in all four CD4+ subsets of Type 1 diabetes patients.

Sequencing targeted expressed TCRB transcripts, as all isolated RNA had been reverse transcribed. The repertoire was sequenced with immunoSEQ multiplex PCR; TCRdb's copy has only in-frame clones and lacks some. The sample gives hundreds of thousands of clones, around 16% of which show up once; 0.093% is in the top ten. This CDR3 is built from 13 residues. Looked up from germline, CDR1 is SGHVS and CDR2 is FQNEAQ. The V and J ends lost 5 bases and 4 bases, in that order; junction bases with no gene match: 4. In regard to this clone: Its antigen is unknown. It may be a read error: a sequence one base away is much more abundant.

The clonotype was recovered from a man younger than 35 in good health. The V and J genes are TRBV7-8 and TRBJ1-2; 7 bases match TRBD1. Sequencing was performed on naive CD4+ T cells from blood. CDR3 DNA sequence: TGTGCCAGCAGCCTAAGACAGGGCTATGGCTACACCTTC. It codes for CASSLRQGYGYTF.